There are many counts of the clone carrying this TCR beta chain. Its antigen remains unidentified. Hyperthyroidism in the patients, aged 18 to 65, was newly diagnosed and under 2 months in duration. Sampled blood dates from first hyperthyroidism diagnosis, and it precedes any ophthalmopathy symptoms. The data derive from a study of T cells in Graves' hyperthyroidism and ophthalmopathy. Looking at the study overall: Peripheral blood was acquired at first diagnosis, ahead of any therapy whatsoever.

CDR3 length equals 14 residues. With V trimmed by 3 bases and J by 0 bases, 3 bases remained unmatched. Germline lookup yields CDR1 GTSNPN and CDR2 SVGIG (reference sequence). Researchers took RNA transcripts and amplified the TCR beta CDR3 regions from them. HTBI primers were the set used in a first-round RT-PCR of the TCR CDR3. MiXCR, run by TCRdb on the multiplex PCR reads, gives a single entry per CDR3 protein. Of hundreds of thousands of distinct CDR3 sequences listed, about 15% were seen once; the top ten hold roughly 5.7%. Findings and caveats of the study: In simple terms, a model built on 13 V-J features told ophthalmopathy apart from stable hyperthyroidism.

The sample was blood. The chain couples TRBV30 to TRBJ2-7, with TRBD2 matching 9 bases. The clonotype originates from a woman younger than 45 with Graves' hyperthyroidism that later progressed to Graves' ophthalmopathy. CDR3: CAWRSGRPSYEQYF. In DNA, the CDR3 is TGTGCCTGGAGGAGCGGGAGGCCCTCCTACGAGCAGTACTTC.